This TCR beta chain originates from a study of cytomegalovirus exposure and HLA in healthy donors. For the study at large: The approximately 110 validation repertoires used a platform that matched the one used for the 500 to 700 first-cohort repertoires, as a later analysis reported.

Note on this clone: Its antigen is still unknown.

The study, taken as a whole, reports: The classifier reportedly diagnosed cytomegalovirus status with high sensitivity and specificity. In vitro, three CMV-associated chains proved specific for CMV antigens. According to the study, 160 or so TCR beta chains were cytomegalovirus-associated.

TCRdb keeps only in-frame clones here, not all; method: immunoSEQ multiplex PCR. The table includes 150,000 to 200,000 clones, about 85% detected once. The germline V gene encodes CDR1 SNHLY and CDR2 FYNNEI. The ends lost 8 bases at V and 2 bases at J; junction bases unmatched: 9. The length of the CDR3 is 15 residues. This chain connects TRBV2 to TRBJ2-7, with 10 positions matching TRBD2. Sequencing used PBMCs. This sequence was found in a man between 18 and 29 years old in good health and CMV-seropositive. The CDR3 DNA sequence: TGTGCCAGCGAGGAGGGGAGCGGGGGGGCCTACGAGCAGTACTTC. Translating it yields CASEEGSGGAYEQYF.